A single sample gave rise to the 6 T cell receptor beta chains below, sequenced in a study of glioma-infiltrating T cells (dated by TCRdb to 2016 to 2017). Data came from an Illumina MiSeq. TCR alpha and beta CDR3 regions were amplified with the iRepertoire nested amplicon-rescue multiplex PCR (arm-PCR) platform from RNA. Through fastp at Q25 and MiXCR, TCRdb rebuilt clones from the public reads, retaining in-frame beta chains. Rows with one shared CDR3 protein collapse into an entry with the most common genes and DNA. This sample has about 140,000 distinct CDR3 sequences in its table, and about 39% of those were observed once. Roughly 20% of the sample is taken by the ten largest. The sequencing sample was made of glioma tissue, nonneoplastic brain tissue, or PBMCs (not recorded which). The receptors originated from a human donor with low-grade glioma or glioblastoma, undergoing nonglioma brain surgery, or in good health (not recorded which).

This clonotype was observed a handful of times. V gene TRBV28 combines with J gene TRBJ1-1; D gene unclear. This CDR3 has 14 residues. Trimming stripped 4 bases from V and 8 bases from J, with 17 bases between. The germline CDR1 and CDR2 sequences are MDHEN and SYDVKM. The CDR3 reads CASSSQSGAREAFF. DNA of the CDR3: TGTGCCAGCAGTTCCCAATCCGGAGCGAGGGAAGCTTTCTTT.

The CDR3, as DNA: TGTGCCAGCAGCCAAGACCTTCTGGGGGGGGCAGATACGCAGTATTTT. Protein sequence: CASSQDLLGGADTQYF. The J gene is TRBJ2-3, the V gene TRBV4-2; 7 bases align to TRBD2. The CDR3 totals 16 residues. V was pared by 0 bases and J by 4 bases, with 7 bases of the junction left unmatched. Germline V gene sequence: CDR1 LGHNA, CDR2 YNFKEQ.

CDR3 sequence: CASSYWGQGGVETQYF. For the CDR3, the DNA is TGTGCCAGCAGTTATTGGGGACAGGGCGGGGTGGAGACCCAGTACTTC. This rearrangement joins TRBV6-1 to TRBJ2-5, with TRBD1 identical over 9 bases. CDR1 and CDR2 from the germline V gene are MNHNS and SASEGT. J gave up 5 bases and V 5 bases, and 12 bases lay outside the gene matches. CDR3 size: 16 residues.

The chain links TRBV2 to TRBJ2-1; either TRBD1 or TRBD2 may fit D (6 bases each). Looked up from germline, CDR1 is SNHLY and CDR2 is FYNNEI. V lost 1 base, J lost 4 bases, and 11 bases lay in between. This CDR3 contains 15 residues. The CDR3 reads CASSEEGGPYNEQFF. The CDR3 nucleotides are TGTGCCAGCAGTGAAGAGGGGGGCCCTTACAATGAGCAGTTCTTC.

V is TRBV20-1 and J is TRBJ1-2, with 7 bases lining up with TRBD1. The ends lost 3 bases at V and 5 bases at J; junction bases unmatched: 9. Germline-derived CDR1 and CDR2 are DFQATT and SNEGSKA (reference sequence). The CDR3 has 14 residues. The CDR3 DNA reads TGCAGTGCTAGTAGCTGGCAGGGGGAATATGGCTACACCTTC. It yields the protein CSASSWQGEYGYTF.

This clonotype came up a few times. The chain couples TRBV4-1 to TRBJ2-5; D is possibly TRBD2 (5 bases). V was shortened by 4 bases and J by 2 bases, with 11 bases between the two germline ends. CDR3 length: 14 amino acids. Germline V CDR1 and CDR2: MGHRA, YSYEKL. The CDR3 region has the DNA TGCGCCAGCAGCCCACTAGTTGGGCAAGAGACCCAGTACTTC. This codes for CASSPLVGQETQYF.